This is a list of T cell receptor beta chains from one sample in a study of PD-L1 blockade in urothelial cancer. Clones were sequenced by immunoSEQ multiplex PCR, and TCRdb holds only the in-frame ones, with some missing. Of about 120,000 clones detected, about 89% appear once; the ten largest clones hold under 2%. The sequencing here drew on PBMCs, taken around atezolizumab (anti-PD-L1) treatment. Receptors originate from a man between 60 and 75 years old with urothelial cancer. CDR3s include the opening cysteine and the closing phenylalanine or tryptophan. The D gene is left open where the match is weak. Size tells how often a clone was seen (once, few, many) or the class of an expanded clone, and some rows leave it out.

V gene,J gene,D gene,clone size,CDR3 DNA,CDR3 protein
TRBV29-1,TRBJ2-1,TRBD2,.,TGCAGCGTTGATCTACTAGCGGGGTCTCTCAATGAGCAGTTCTTC,CSVDLLAGSLNEQFF
TRBV10-3,TRBJ2-2,.,.,TGTGCCATCAGTGAGGGACAAAACACCGGGGAGCTGTTTTTT,CAISEGQNTGELFF
TRBV7-8,TRBJ2-2,.,.,TGTGCCAGCAGCTTAGCGTCCGTTCGCGGCAACACCGGGGAGCTGTTTTTT,CASSLASVRGNTGELFF
TRBV19,TRBJ2-6,.,.,TGTGCCAGTAGTCTACAGAGCTCTGGGGCCAACGTCCTGACTTTC,CASSLQSSGANVLTF
TRBV28,TRBJ2-5,TRBD2,.,TGTGCCAGCAGTCTGACTAGCGGCCTTCCAGAGACCCAGTACTTC,CASSLTSGLPETQYF
TRBV10-2,TRBJ2-7,TRBD1,.,TGCGCCAGCCGAAGGACCGGGACAGGGCCCTACGAGCAGTACTTC,CASRRTGTGPYEQYF
TRBV19,TRBJ2-7,.,.,TGTGCCAGTAGTATTAGAGCGACCTACGAGCAGTACTTC,CASSIRATYEQYF
TRBV7-9,TRBJ1-4,.,.,TGTGCCAGCAGCTTAGCGACAGGAAGTAATGAAAAACTGTTTTTT,CASSLATGSNEKLFF
TRBV11-3,TRBJ2-1,TRBD2,.,TGTGCCAGCAGCCAAGGCGGGGGACTAGCGGCTTACAATGAGCAGTTCTTC,CASSQGGGLAAYNEQFF
TRBV28,TRBJ1-1,.,once,TGTGCCATTTCCCAGGGCACTGAAGCTTTCTTT,CAISQGTEAFF
TRBV4-1,TRBJ1-4,.,.,TGCGCCAGCAGCCAAGAATCCAAAATCGGGGGGTATAATGAAAAACTGTTTTTT,CASSQESKIGGYNEKLFF
TRBV6-5,TRBJ2-7,.,.,TGTGCCAGCAGTTACGGCAGGGCGTACGAGCAGTACTTC,CASSYGRAYEQYF
TRBV11-2,TRBJ1-6,.,.,TGTGCCAGCAGCTTATGGCAGGGGAATTCACCCCTCCACTTT,CASSLWQGNSPLHF
TRBV11-3,TRBJ2-1,.,.,TGTGCCAGCGCCCGCGCAAGCTCCTACAATGAGCAGTTCTTC,CASARASSYNEQFF
TRBV19,TRBJ1-5,.,.,TGTGCGTCCGGTCAGGACAATCAGCCCCAGCATTTT,CASGQDNQPQHF
TRBV13,TRBJ1-1,.,once,TGTGCCAGCAGCTTGGGCGGACTCTACACTGAAGCTTTCTTT,CASSLGGLYTEAFF
TRBV7-6,TRBJ1-2,TRBD1,.,TGTGCCAGCAGCTCCTCCGCACCCACAGGGGCGGGCAGCTATGGCTACACCTTC,CASSSSAPTGAGSYGYTF
TRBV18,TRBJ2-7,TRBD1,.,TGTGCCAGCTCACTACAACCGGGACAGGGGCCGCTCTACGAGCAGTACTTC,CASSLQPGQGPLYEQYF
TRBV5-4,TRBJ2-6,TRBD1,once,TGTGCCAGCAGCCCCGGGACAGGGGCTGGGGCCAACGTCCTGACTTTC,CASSPGTGAGANVLTF
TRBV5-6,TRBJ1-2,TRBD1,.,TGTGCCAGCAGCATATGGACAGGGAGCTACACCTTC,CASSIWTGSYTF
TRBV27,TRBJ2-2,TRBD1,.,TGTGCCAGTTCGGGACAGGACTACCTACGGCTGTTTTTT,CASSGQDYLRLFF
TRBV6-5,TRBJ2-2,TRBD2,.,TGTGCCAGCAGTTTGACTAGCGGGTACACCGGGGAGCTGTTTTTT,CASSLTSGYTGELFF
TRBV18,TRBJ2-4,.,.,TGTGCCAGCTCACCACCGTCGTCCAGGGACATTCAGTACTTC,CASSPPSSRDIQYF
TRBV9,TRBJ2-3,TRBD2,.,TGTGCCAGCAGCGCGTACCCTCTAGCGGGTGCTAGCACAGATACGCAGTATTTT,CASSAYPLAGASTDTQYF
TRBV2,TRBJ2-1,TRBD2,.,TGTGCCAGCAGTTCTAGCGGGGGGGCAGGTGAGCAGTTCTTC,CASSSSGGAGEQFF
TRBV6-4,TRBJ2-7,.,.,TGTGCCAGCAGTCCCAACCCGACAGATTACTCCTACGAGCAGTACTTC,CASSPNPTDYSYEQYF
TRBV18,TRBJ2-1,TRBD2,.,TGTGCCAGCTCACCACCAAGCGGGAGCCGAAATGAGCAGTTCTTC,CASSPPSGSRNEQFF
TRBV7-9,TRBJ1-5,.,few,TGTGCCAGCAGCTTATACGGGGGGGCCGAGGGCAATCAGCCCCAGCATTTT,CASSLYGGAEGNQPQHF
TRBV7-8,TRBJ2-5,.,.,TGTGCCAGCAGCTTCAGACAGGAAATGGGGGAGACCCAGTACTTC,CASSFRQEMGETQYF
TRBV27,TRBJ2-1,TRBD1,.,TGTGCCAGCAAAGGGGGGACAGGGACCTACAATGAGCAGTTCTTC,CASKGGTGTYNEQFF
TRBV28,TRBJ2-5,TRBD2,.,TGTGCCAGCAGTTTAAGCCTAGCGGGATCAGAGACCCAGTACTTC,CASSLSLAGSETQYF
TRBV5-4,TRBJ2-1,.,.,TGTGCCAGCAGAGCCACGGGGTCGGCTAGATACAATGAGCAGTTCTTC,CASRATGSARYNEQFF
TRBV28,TRBJ1-5,.,.,TGTGCCAGCAGACGTGGACAGAATAGCAATCAGCCCCAGCATTTT,CASRRGQNSNQPQHF
TRBV18,TRBJ1-1,.,.,TGTGCCAGCTCAAGCGGGGCGGGCACTGAAGCTTTCTTT,CASSSGAGTEAFF
TRBV6-5,TRBJ1-2,.,.,TGTGCCAGCAGTACCACAGCTCCCGTTAACTATGGCTACACCTTC,CASSTTAPVNYGYTF
TRBV4-2,TRBJ2-7,.,.,TGTGCCAGCAGCCAAGCGGGAACCAACTACGAGCAGTACTTC,CASSQAGTNYEQYF
TRBV29-1,TRBJ2-3,TRBD2,.,TGCAGCGTGAGAGGACTAGCGGGGCGCACAGATACGCAGTATTTT,CSVRGLAGRTDTQYF
TRBV19,TRBJ1-4,TRBD1,.,TGTGCCAGTAGTTGGGTGGGACAGGCAAATGAAAAACTGTTTTTT,CASSWVGQANEKLFF
TRBV7-3,TRBJ2-1,.,.,TGTGCCAGCAGCTTGGGACTTAGGGACAATGAGCAGTTCTTC,CASSLGLRDNEQFF
TRBV19,TRBJ2-7,TRBD1,few,TGTGCCAGCGGGACAGGGTCCCACGAGCAGTACTTC,CASGTGSHEQYF
TRBV5-1,TRBJ2-3,TRBD1,.,TGCGCCAGCAGCGCGGGACAGGAAATCACAGATACGCAGTATTTT,CASSAGQEITDTQYF
TRBV10-3,TRBJ2-7,.,.,TGTGCCGTCCGGGGGAGCTCCGGCTACGAGCAGTACTTC,CAVRGSSGYEQYF